The rows below give T cell receptor beta chains drawn from one sample of a study of T cells in Graves' hyperthyroidism and ophthalmopathy. TCRdb fed the multiplex PCR reads into MiXCR, producing one record per CDR3 protein. The sample holds about 840,000 distinct CDR3 sequences, about 38% seen once. Sample: blood. The origin of the receptors is a man younger than 30 with Graves' hyperthyroidism. CDR3s include the opening cysteine and the closing phenylalanine or tryptophan. A D gene is named only where the DNA matches it firmly. Clone size is not always given. Where it is, it says once, few, many or a class for expanded clones.

d_call	clone_size	v_call	j_call	cdr3_aa	cdr3_nt
TRBD2	.	TRBV25-1	TRBJ2-2	CASKTGGANTGELFF	TGTGCCAGCAAGACCGGGGGGGCGAACACCGGGGAGCTGTTTTTT
.	many	TRBV7-2	TRBJ2-7	CASSPSRRREQYF	TGTGCCAGCAGCCCCTCCCGACGGAGGGAGCAGTACTTC
.	.	TRBV11-1	TRBJ1-2	CASSTVLGLVGYTF	TGTGCCAGCAGCACGGTCCTGGGACTTGTGGGCTACACCTTC
.	many	TRBV25-1	TRBJ2-7	CASKDGYEQYF	TGTGCCAGCAAGGACGGCTACGAGCAGTACTTC
TRBD1	.	TRBV5-1	TRBJ1-2	CASSLVGGSRFGYTF	TGCGCCAGCAGCTTGGTAGGGGGCTCCCGGTTTGGCTACACCTTC
.	.	TRBV4-3	TRBJ1-5	CASSQDIQGNQPQHF	TGCGCCAGCAGCCAAGATATACAGGGAAATCAGCCCCAGCATTTT
.	many	TRBV29-1	TRBJ2-2	CSVEGPKNTGELFF	TGCAGCGTTGAGGGACCTAAGAACACCGGGGAGCTGTTTTTT
TRBD1	.	TRBV10-3	TRBJ1-2	CATGTGADYGYTF	TGTGCCACCGGGACAGGTGCCGACTATGGCTACACCTTC
.	.	TRBV20-1	TRBJ1-5	CSASSHINSNQPQHF	TGCAGTGCCTCAAGCCACATAAATAGCAATCAGCCCCAGCATTTT
TRBD1	.	TRBV29-1	TRBJ2-7	CSVADRANDEQYF	TGCAGCGTCGCTGACAGGGCCAACGACGAGCAGTACTTC
TRBD2	.	TRBV4-1	TRBJ2-5	CASTSGGERETQYF	TGCGCCAGCACTAGCGGGGGTGAACGGGAGACCCAGTACTTC
TRBD2	few	TRBV9	TRBJ2-5	CASSVHDWTSGKEETQYF	TGTGCCAGCAGCGTACATGACTGGACTAGCGGGAAGGAAGAGACCCAGTACTTC
.	.	TRBV12-3/TRBV12-4	TRBJ2-2	CASSLASPVTGELFF	TGTGCCAGCAGTTTAGCGTCGCCAGTGACCGGGGAGCTGTTTTTT
.	few	TRBV7-6	TRBJ2-3	CASSGRDSYTQYF	TGTGCCAGCAGCGGCCGGGACTCCTATACGCAGTATTTT
TRBD1	many	TRBV2	TRBJ1-1	CASRGQGGWAFF	TGTGCCAGCAGGGGACAGGGCGGTTGGGCTTTCTTT
.	.	TRBV9	TRBJ2-7	CASSVDWGANPYEQYF	TGTGCCAGCAGCGTAGACTGGGGCGCGAACCCCTACGAGCAGTACTTC
.	.	TRBV29-1	TRBJ2-2	CSSYAGPGELFF	TGCAGCAGTTACGCCGGGCCCGGGGAGCTGTTTTTT
TRBD1	many	TRBV24-1	TRBJ1-5	CATSGTTGDSNQPQHF	TGTGCCACCAGTGGCACGACAGGGGACAGCAATCAGCCCCAGCATTTT
TRBD1	.	TRBV5-1	TRBJ2-2	CASSGGQANTGELFF	TGCGCCAGCAGCGGCGGACAGGCGAACACCGGGGAGCTGTTTTTT
TRBD2	.	TRBV7-3	TRBJ2-7	CASSPHGGGSYEQYF	TGTGCCAGCAGCCCCCACGGGGGGGGCTCCTACGAGCAGTACTTC
.	few	TRBV19	TRBJ2-7	CASIPGLNEQYF	TGTGCCAGTATTCCGGGGTTGAACGAGCAGTACTTC
TRBD2	many	TRBV29-1	TRBJ2-2	CSVSPSGRVGELFF	TGCAGCGTCAGCCCTAGCGGGAGGGTCGGGGAGCTGTTTTTT
.	many	TRBV7-9	TRBJ2-5	CASSPASGSATETQYF	TGTGCCAGCAGCCCTGCAAGCGGATCGGCGACGGAGACCCAGTACTTC
TRBD1	.	TRBV13	TRBJ1-1	CASSRGLGQGNMNTEAFF	TGTGCCAGCAGCAGGGGCCTAGGACAGGGGAATATGAACACTGAAGCTTTCTTT
.	.	TRBV4-1	TRBJ2-5	CASSQELAEETQYF	TGCGCCAGCAGCCAAGAGTTGGCAGAAGAGACCCAGTACTTC
TRBD1	many	TRBV7-6	TRBJ2-7	CASSPDRDYEQYF	TGTGCCAGCAGCCCGGACAGGGACTACGAGCAGTACTTC
.	.	TRBV29-1	TRBJ1-2	CSGTGFGNTF	TGCAGCGGCACAGGGTTCGGAAACACCTTC
.	many	TRBV10-3	TRBJ1-4	CAIKREAGEKLFF	TGTGCCATCAAGAGGGAGGCGGGAGAAAAACTGTTTTTT
.	many	TRBV9	TRBJ1-3	CASSLQASGNTIYF	TGTGCCAGCAGCTTACAGGCTTCGGGAAACACCATATATTTT
.	.	TRBV7-9	TRBJ1-5	CASSHRTPAGGNQPQHF	TGCGCCAGCAGCCACCGAACCCCGGCAGGTGGCAATCAGCCCCAGCATTTT
.	many	TRBV11-2	TRBJ1-1	CASRSRGRNTEAFF	TGTGCCAGCAGATCAAGGGGGAGGAACACTGAAGCTTTCTTT